This is a list of T cell receptor beta chains from one sample in a study of blood T cell repertoires in COVID-19. Sequenced by immunoSEQ multiplex PCR; TCRdb stores in-frame clones only, minus some. The sample lists 95,000 to 110,000 clones; 90% to 95% were seen once. Sequencing was carried out using peripheral blood. Receptors originate from a human donor in a cohort sampled during active COVID-19. Both conserved end residues are part of each CDR3. A D gene is named only where the DNA matches it firmly. The size entry is marked missing in some rows and otherwise reads once, few, many or a size class.

abundance	d_gene	len	j_gene	v_gene	CDR3nt	CDR3aa
.	.	13	TRBJ2-7	TRBV28	TGTGCCAGCACCTGGGCAGGGGCCTACGAGCAGTACTTC	CASTWAGAYEQYF
.	TRBD1	18	TRBJ1-4	TRBV7-9	TGTGCCAGCAGCCGACCAACACAAGAGACAGGGAAGGAAGAAAAACTGTTTTTT	CASSRPTQETGKEEKLFF
few	.	15	TRBJ1-1	TRBV7-3	TGTGCCAGCAGCTTAACCCCTTGGGAAGTCGGGGGAGCTTTCTTT	CASSLTPWEVGGAFF
once	TRBD2	15	TRBJ2-7	TRBV6-1	TGTGCCAGCAGTGAGATAGCGGGAGATTACTACGAGCAGTACTTC	CASSEIAGDYYEQYF
few	.	15	TRBJ2-3	TRBV7-5	TGTGCCAGAAGCTCGTTGGGCGGGGGTGCAGATACGCAGTATTTT	CARSSLGGGADTQYF
.	.	14	TRBJ1-2	TRBV3-1/TRBV3-2	TGTGCCAGCAGCCACCAGACAGCGCCGTATGGCTACACCTTC	CASSHQTAPYGYTF
.	.	14	TRBJ2-1	TRBV14	TGTGCCAGCAGCTACGATAACAGCATTAGTCGGCAGTTCTTC	CASSYDNSISRQFF
.	TRBD1	15	TRBJ2-5	TRBV5-1	TGCGCCAGCAGGCCTGGGACAGGGTTCTGGGAGACCCAGTACTTC	CASRPGTGFWETQYF
.	TRBD2	13	TRBJ2-1	TRBV27	TGTGCCAGCAGTTTCTCGGGACTACATGAGCAGTTCTTC	CASSFSGLHEQFF
.	.	15	TRBJ2-2	TRBV27	TGTGCCAGCAGTCTCAATTGGGGGAGGACCGGGGAGCTGTTTTTT	CASSLNWGRTGELFF
.	.	12	TRBJ2-3	TRBV19	TGTGCCAGTAGTATGGCCAGAGATACGCAGTATTTT	CASSMARDTQYF
.	.	16	TRBJ1-1	TRBV18	TGTGCCAGCTCACCCGGAGTAGGAGCCATGAACACTGAAGCTTTCTTT	CASSPGVGAMNTEAFF
.	.	12	TRBJ2-7	TRBV28	TGTGCCAGCTTACAGTCTTCCTACGAGCAGTACTTC	CASLQSSYEQYF